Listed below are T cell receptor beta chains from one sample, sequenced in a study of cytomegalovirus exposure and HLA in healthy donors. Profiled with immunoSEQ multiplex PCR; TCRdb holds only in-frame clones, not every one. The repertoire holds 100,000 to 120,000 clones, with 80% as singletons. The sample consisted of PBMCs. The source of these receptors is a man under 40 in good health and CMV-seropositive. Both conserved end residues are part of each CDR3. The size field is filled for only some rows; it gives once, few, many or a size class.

CASRQTGQRAFF,12,TRBV6-5,TRBJ1-1,few
CASSRSGSQETQYF,14,TRBV14,TRBJ2-5,few
CASLRAAKETQYF,13,TRBV6-1,TRBJ2-5,-
CASSLRLAGPRETQYF,16,TRBV11-1,TRBJ2-5,-
CASSEVAGGQETQYF,15,TRBV6-1,TRBJ2-5,-
CAITKTGTGRGKLFF,15,TRBV28,TRBJ1-4,-
CASSSGNTEAFF,12,TRBV11-3,TRBJ1-1,-
CASSARQTKQYF,12,TRBV2,TRBJ2-7,once
CASSPGTGGGDTQYF,15,TRBV5-1,TRBJ2-3,-
CASREGQANTGELFF,15,TRBV5-1,TRBJ2-2,-
CASSEQKQYF,10,TRBV25-1,TRBJ2-5,-
CAPRGASVESSYNEQFF,17,TRBV10-3,TRBJ2-1,-
CASSLARDTGELFF,14,TRBV7-2,TRBJ2-2,once
CASSEQDWADTEAFF,15,TRBV6-1,TRBJ1-1,-
CASSFTEVYGYTF,13,TRBV7-9,TRBJ1-2,once
CASSPPRDTEAFF,13,TRBV5-1,TRBJ1-1,-
CASSFDLGEQYF,12,TRBV7-6,TRBJ2-7,-
CASSVEPRGRTGELFF,16,TRBV9,TRBJ2-2,few
CASSSHQETQYF,12,TRBV5-1,TRBJ2-5,-
CASSIGSTRYGYTF,14,TRBV19,TRBJ1-2,-
CASSLIRGEGYTF,13,TRBV6-1,TRBJ1-2,once
CASSSQGLGQPQHF,14,TRBV7-9,TRBJ1-5,-
CASSYPNGLSDYGYTF,16,TRBV6-5,TRBJ1-2,-
CASSWRGAASTDTQYF,16,TRBV19,TRBJ2-3,-
CASIDNRDRAMGIEKLFF,18,TRBV7-9,TRBJ1-4,few
CASTSDSQYGYTF,13,TRBV6-1,TRBJ1-2,-
CTSRDQGGSGNTIYF,15,TRBV1,TRBJ1-3,-
CASSVVAGAGYEQYF,15,TRBV9,TRBJ2-7,-
CASSPGLELSTDTQYF,16,TRBV5-1,TRBJ2-3,-
CASKETGETDTQYF,14,TRBV27,TRBJ2-3,once
CASSLGGGPATNEKLFF,17,TRBV5-1,TRBJ1-4,-
CASRVGQINTEAFF,14,TRBV28,TRBJ1-1,-
CASSLSSAGNYNEQFF,16,TRBV7-2,TRBJ2-1,-
CSVGTSSYEQYF,12,TRBV29-1,TRBJ2-7,-
CASAPPGSSGNTIYF,15,TRBV6-5,TRBJ1-3,many
CASSSRWTQDRGYEQYF,17,TRBV19,TRBJ2-7,-